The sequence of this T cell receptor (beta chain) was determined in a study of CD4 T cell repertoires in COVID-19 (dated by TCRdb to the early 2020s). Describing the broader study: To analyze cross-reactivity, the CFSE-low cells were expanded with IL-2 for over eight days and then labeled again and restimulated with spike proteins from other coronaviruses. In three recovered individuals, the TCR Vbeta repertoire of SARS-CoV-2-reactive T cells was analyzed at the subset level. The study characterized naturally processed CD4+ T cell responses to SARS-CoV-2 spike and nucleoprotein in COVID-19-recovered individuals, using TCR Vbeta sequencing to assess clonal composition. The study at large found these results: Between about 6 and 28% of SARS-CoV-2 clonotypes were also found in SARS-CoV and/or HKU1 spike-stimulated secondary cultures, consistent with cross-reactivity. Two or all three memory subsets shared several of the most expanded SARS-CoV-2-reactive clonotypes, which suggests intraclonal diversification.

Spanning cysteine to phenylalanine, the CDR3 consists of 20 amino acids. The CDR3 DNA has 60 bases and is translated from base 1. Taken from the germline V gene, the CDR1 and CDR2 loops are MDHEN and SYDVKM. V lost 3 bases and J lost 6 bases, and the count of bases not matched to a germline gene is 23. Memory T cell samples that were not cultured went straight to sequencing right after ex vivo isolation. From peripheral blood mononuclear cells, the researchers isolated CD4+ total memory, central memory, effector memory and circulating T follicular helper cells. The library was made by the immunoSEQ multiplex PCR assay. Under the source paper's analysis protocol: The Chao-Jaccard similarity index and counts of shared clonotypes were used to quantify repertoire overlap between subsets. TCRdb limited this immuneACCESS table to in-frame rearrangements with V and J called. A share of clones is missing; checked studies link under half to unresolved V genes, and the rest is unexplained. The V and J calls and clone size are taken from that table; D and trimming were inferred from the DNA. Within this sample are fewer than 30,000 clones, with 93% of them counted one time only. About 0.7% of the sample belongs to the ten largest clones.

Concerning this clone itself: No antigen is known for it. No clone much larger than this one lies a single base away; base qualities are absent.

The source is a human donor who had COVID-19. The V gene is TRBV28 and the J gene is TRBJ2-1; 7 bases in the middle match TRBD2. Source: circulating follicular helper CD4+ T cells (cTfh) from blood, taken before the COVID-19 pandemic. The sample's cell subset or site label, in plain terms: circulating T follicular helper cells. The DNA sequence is TGTGCCAGCAGTTTCATGGGACGATTAATAGGTAGCGGGTCGGGCAATGAGCAGTTCTTC. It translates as CASSFMGRLIGSGSGNEQFF.